Included here is one T cell receptor (beta chain) sequence, with context. The antigen is not known. These data belong to a study of blood T cells in healthy people across ages. Combining a sample-barcoded 5' primer with a J-beta primer mix, a second PCR ran for about 7 to 12 cycles. From the 5' RACE reads, TCRdb called clonotypes with MiXCR, one entry per CDR3 protein. The sample yields about 1.4 million distinct CDR3 sequences, around 59% seen once. V gave up 3 bases and J gave up 2 bases, with 12 bases separating them. The CDR3 runs 15 residues. Donors each provided roughly 11 milliliters of peripheral blood. Study-wide points: Older age coincided with a roughly linear decline in TCR beta diversity per million T cells. Calculation of diversity from one million T cells yielded estimates considered to be underestimates.

The receptor was derived from a young man in good health. This chain joins TRBV12-3 or TRBV12-4 and TRBJ2-3, with D uncertain. Sequencing was performed on blood. The CDR3 DNA is TGTGCCAGCAGTTTTGGGGTAGAACACACAGATACGCAGTATTTT. Translated, it gives CASSFGVEHTDTQYF.